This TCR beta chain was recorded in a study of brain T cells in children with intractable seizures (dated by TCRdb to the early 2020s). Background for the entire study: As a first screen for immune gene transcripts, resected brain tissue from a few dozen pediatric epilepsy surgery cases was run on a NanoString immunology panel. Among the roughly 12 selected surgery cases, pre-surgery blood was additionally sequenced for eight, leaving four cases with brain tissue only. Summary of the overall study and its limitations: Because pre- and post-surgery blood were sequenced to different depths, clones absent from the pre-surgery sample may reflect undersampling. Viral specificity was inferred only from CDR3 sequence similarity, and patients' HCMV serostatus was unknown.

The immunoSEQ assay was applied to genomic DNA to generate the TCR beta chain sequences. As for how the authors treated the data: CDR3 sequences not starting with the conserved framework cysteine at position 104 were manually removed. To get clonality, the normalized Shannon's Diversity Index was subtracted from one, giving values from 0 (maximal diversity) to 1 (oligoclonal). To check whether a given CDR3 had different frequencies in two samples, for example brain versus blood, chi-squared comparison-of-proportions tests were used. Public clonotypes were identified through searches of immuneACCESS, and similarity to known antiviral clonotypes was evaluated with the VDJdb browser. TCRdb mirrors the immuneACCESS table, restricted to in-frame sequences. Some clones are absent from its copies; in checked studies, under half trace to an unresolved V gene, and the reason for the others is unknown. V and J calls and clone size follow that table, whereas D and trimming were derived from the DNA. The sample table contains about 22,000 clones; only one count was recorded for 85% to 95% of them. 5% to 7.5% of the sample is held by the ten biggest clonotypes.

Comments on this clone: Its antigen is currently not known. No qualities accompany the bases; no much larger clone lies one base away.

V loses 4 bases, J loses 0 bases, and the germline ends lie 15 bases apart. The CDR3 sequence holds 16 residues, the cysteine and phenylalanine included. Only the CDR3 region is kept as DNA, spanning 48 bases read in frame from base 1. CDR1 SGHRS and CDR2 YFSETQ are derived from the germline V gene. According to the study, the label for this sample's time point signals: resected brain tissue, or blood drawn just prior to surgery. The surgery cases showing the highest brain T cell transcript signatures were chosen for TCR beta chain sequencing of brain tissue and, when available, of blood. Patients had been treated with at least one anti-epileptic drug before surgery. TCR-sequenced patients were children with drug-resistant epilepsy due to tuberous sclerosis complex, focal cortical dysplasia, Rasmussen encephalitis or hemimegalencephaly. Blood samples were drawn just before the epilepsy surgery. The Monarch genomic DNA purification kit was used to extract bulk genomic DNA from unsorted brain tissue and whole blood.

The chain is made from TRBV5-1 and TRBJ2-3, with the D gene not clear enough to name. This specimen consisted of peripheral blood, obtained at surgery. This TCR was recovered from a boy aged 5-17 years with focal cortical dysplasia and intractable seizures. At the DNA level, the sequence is TGCGCCAGCAGCAAGGCCTCAGCGTCGAGCACAGATACGCAGTATTTT. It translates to CASSKASASSTDTQYF.